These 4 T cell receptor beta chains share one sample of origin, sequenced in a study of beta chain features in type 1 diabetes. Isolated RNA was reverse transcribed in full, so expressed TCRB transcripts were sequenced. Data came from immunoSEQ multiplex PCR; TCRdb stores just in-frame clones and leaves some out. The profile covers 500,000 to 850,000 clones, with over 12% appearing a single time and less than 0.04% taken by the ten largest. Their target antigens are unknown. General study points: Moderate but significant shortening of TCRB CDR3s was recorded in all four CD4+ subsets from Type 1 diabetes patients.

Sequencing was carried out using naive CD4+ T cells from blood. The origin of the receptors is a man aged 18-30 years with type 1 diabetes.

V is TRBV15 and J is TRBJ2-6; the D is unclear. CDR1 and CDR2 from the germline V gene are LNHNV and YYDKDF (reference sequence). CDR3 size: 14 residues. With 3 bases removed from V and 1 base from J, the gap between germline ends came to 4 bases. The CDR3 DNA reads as TGTGCCACCAGCAGTCAGTCTGGGGCCAACGTCCTGACTTTC. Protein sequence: CATSSQSGANVLTF. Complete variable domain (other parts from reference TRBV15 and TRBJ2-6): DAMVIQNPRYQVTQFGKPVTLSCSQTLNHNVMYWYQQKSSQAPKLLFHYYDKDFNNEADTPDNFQSRRPNTSFCFLDIRSPGLGDTAMYLCATSSQSGANVLTFGAGSRLTVL.

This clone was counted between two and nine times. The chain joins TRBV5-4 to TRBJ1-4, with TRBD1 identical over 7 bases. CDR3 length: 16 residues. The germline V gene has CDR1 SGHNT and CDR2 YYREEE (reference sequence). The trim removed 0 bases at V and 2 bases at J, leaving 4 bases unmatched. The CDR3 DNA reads TGTGCCAGCAGCTTGGCCGGGGGACAGACTAATGAAAAACTGTTTTTT. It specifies CASSLAGGQTNEKLFF.

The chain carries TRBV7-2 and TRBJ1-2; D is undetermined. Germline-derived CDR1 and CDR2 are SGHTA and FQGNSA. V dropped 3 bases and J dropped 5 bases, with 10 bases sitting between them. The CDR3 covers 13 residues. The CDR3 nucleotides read TGTGCCAGCAGCTTGACGGGGTCATATGGCTACACCTTC. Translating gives CASSLTGSYGYTF.

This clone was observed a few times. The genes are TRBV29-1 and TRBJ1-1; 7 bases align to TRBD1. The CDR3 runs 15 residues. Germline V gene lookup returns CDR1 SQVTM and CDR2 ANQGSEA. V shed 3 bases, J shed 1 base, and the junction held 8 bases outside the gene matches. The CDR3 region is CSVDRTGQWNTEAFF. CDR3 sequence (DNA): TGCAGCGTTGACAGGACAGGTCAGTGGAACACTGAAGCTTTCTTT.